This T cell receptor beta chain was recovered during a study of PD-1 blockade in classical Hodgkin lymphoma. Germline assignment: CDR1 KGHSH and CDR2 LQKENI. This CDR3 region has 13 residues. Trimming cost V 3 bases and J 5 bases; bases outside gene matches: 3. Turning to this clone: Its antigen remains unknown.

The repertoire was sequenced with immunoSEQ multiplex PCR; TCRdb's copy has only in-frame clones and lacks some. In the table there are 50,000 or so clones, almost 90% of which are singletons. Time point reported: cycle 4 day 1 (C4D1), after six to seven weeks of nivolumab. The patients all showed relapse after autologous stem cell transplantation, while their brentuximab vedotin exposure varied. Regarding the study as a whole: Relapsed/refractory patients reportedly had the lowest baseline TCR diversity, below newly diagnosed patients, who were below healthy donors. Why the repertoires differ is still unclear, perhaps disease activity or prior therapy. A significant rise in TCR diversity was seen by C4D1 for CD4+ cells but not for CD8+ cells. Complete responders' diversity at baseline resembled that of newly diagnosed patients.

This chain uses TRBV18 with TRBJ2-7; 8 bases match TRBD1. The source material was peripheral blood mononuclear cells (PBMCs), sampled before the fourth cycle of nivolumab. This clonotype was obtained from a human donor with classical Hodgkin lymphoma. In DNA form, the CDR3 reads TGTGCCAGCTCACCCCTGACAGGGGACGAGCAGTACTTC. Its translation: CASSPLTGDEQYF.